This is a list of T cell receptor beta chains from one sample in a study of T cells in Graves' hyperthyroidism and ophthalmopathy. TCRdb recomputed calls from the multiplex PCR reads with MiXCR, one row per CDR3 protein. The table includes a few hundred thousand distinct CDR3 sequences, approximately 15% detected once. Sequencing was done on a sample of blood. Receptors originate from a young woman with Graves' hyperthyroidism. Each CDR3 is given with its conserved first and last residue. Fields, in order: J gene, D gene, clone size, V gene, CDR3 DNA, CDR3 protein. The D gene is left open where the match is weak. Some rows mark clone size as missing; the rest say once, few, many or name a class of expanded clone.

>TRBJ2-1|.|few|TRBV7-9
TGTGCCAGCAGCCTAACCGGGACTCAGCAGTTCTTC
CASSLTGTQQFF
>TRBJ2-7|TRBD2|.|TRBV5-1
TGCGCCAGCAGCGACATGACTAGCCCCGGGTTCTACGAGCAGTACTTC
CASSDMTSPGFYEQYF
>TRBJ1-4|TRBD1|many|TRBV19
TGTGCCAGTATCGACTCCGGGACAGGGGATGAAAAACTGTTTTTT
CASIDSGTGDEKLFF
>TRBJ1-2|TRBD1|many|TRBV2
TGTGCCGGCCGGGGGACAGGCCTCTATGGCTACACCTTC
CAGRGTGLYGYTF
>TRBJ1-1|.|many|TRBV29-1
TGCAGCGTTGACAGGTCTGAGAACACTGAAGCTTTCTTT
CSVDRSENTEAFF
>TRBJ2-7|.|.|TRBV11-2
TGTGCCAGCAGCTTATCGCGCGGGAACTACGAGCAGTACTTC
CASSLSRGNYEQYF
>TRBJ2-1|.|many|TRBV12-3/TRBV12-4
TGTGCCAGCAGTGACATCGATGAGCAGTTCTTC
CASSDIDEQFF
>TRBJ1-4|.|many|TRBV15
TGTGCCACCAGCAGAGAAGGGCAGCAAGCAACTAATGAAAAACTGTTTTTT
CATSREGQQATNEKLFF
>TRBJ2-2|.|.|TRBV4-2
TGTGCCAGCAGCCAAGTCACCGGGGAGCTGTTTTTT
CASSQVTGELFF
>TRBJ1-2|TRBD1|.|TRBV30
TGTGCCTGGAGTTCCCGAGTCTTACAGGGGCGAGACGGCTACACCTTC
CAWSSRVLQGRDGYTF
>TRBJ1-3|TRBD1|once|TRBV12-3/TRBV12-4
TGTGCCAGCAGCCTTAGGGGGCAGGGACGACGGTACACCATATATTTT
CASSLRGQGRRYTIYF
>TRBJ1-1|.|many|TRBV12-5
TGTGCTAGTGGTTCACTACGGGGGGCGTTTGAAAACACTGAAGCTTTCTTT
CASGSLRGAFENTEAFF
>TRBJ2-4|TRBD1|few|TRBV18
TGTGCCAGCTCACCTGGACAGGGTGACACTAACATTCAGTACTTC
CASSPGQGDTNIQYF
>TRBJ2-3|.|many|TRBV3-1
TGTGCCAGCAGCTACTTCACCACAGATACGCAGTATTTT
CASSYFTTDTQYF
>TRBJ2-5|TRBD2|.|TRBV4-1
TGCGCCAGCGCGAGACTAGCGGGATTGCGAGAGACCCAGTACTTC
CASARLAGLRETQYF
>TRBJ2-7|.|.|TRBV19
TGTGCCAGTAGTCCCCTCCCGGGACTCCGCTACGAGCAGTACTTC
CASSPLPGLRYEQYF
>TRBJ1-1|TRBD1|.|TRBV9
TGTGCCAGCAGCCCTCGGACAGGGTCCAACACTGAAGCTTTCTTT
CASSPRTGSNTEAFF
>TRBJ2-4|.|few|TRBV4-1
TGCGCCAGCAGCCACCAACAGGTCGGAAACATTCAGTACTTC
CASSHQQVGNIQYF
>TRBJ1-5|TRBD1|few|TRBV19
TGTGCCACCGCCGTCTGGACAGGGGGAGGCAATCAGCCCCAGCATTTT
CATAVWTGGGNQPQHF
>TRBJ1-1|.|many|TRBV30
TGTGCCTGGAGTGTCTCAGGGTTCGAAGCTTTCTTT
CAWSVSGFEAFF
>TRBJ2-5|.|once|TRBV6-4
TGTGCCAGCGGGGGTTTTCAGGAGACCCAGTACTTC
CASGGFQETQYF
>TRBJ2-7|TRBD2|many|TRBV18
TGTGCCAGCTCCGACGGAGGAGCGGGAGCCTACGAGCAGTACTTC
CASSDGGAGAYEQYF
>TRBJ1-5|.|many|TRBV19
TGTGCCAGTAGTATTCGGACGGATCAGCCCCAGCATTTT
CASSIRTDQPQHF